This T cell receptor beta chain was captured by sequencing in a study of shared clonotypes between healthy human individuals. Study conclusions and caveats: Among the subsets, naive ones generally showed larger estimated richness than memory ones. Large sequencing depth failed to make sorted-subset sequencing complete, rarefaction showed.

With respect to this clone: Its specificity is not known.

Sequenced by immunoSEQ multiplex PCR; TCRdb stores in-frame clones only, minus some. The sample records over 400,000 clones, around 95% being singletons. Participating donors were healthy, HIV-negative adults free of recent acute infections or vaccinations. Division of CD4+ cells produced a CD45RA+ naive subset and a CD45RA-negative memory subset. The clonotype comes from a woman aged 25-40 years in good health. Sequencing used naive CD4+ T cells sorted from blood. The subset here: CD45RA+ positively selected.

The CDR3 protein is CATTGRSNTGELFF. The CDR3 region has the DNA TGTGCCACCACGGGACGGTCGAACACCGGGGAGCTGTTTTTT. The chain joins TRBV6-1 to TRBJ2-2; D is perhaps TRBD1 or TRBD2 (5 bases each). The germline V gene has CDR1 MNHNS and CDR2 SASEGT. Trimming removed 10 bases from V and 0 bases from J, with 12 bases in between. The CDR3 runs to 14 residues.